Below, 9 T cell receptor beta chains from the same sample are listed, as sequenced in a study of Ad26.COV2.S vaccination and SARS-CoV-2 variants. The treatment was: about 20 received Ad26.COV2.S at low or high dose, single or two shots; about five received placebo; per-sample allocation not given. At day 63 after the first vaccine or placebo injection, samples were drawn. Produced via immunoSEQ multiplex PCR; TCRdb's table is partial and in-frame only. The data show 250,000 or so clones, around 85% seen once. This specimen consisted of peripheral blood, obtained in a trial of Ad26.COV2.S vaccine versus placebo. These receptors all stem from a person aged 18-60 years who received the Ad26.COV2.S COVID-19 vaccine or a placebo.

The chain combines TRBV19 with TRBJ2-3, with TRBD2 matching 11 bases. CDR1 is LNHDA and CDR2 is SQIVND in the germline V gene (reference sequence). The CDR3 covers 15 residues. V was pared by 6 bases and J by 0 bases, with 2 bases of the junction left unmatched. CDR3 DNA: TGTGCCAGTAGACGACTAGCGGGAAGCACAGATACGCAGTATTTT. Translating it yields CASRRLAGSTDTQYF.

This clone showed up just once. The rearrangement joins TRBV24-1 to TRBJ2-3; 8 nucleotides align to TRBD2. The CDR3 runs 16 residues. Germline V gene sequence: CDR1 KGHDR, CDR2 SFDVKD. The trim removed 2 bases at V and 4 bases at J, leaving 7 bases unmatched. The CDR3 DNA follows: TGTGCCACCAGTGATTGGACTAGCCGGGACCCAGATACGCAGTATTTT. Amino acid sequence: CATSDWTSRDPDTQYF.

The chain recombines TRBV15 with TRBJ1-1; D might be TRBD1 (5 bases). The CDR3 length is 15 residues. Germline loops: CDR1 LNHNV, CDR2 YYDKDF (reference sequence). V shed 1 base and J shed 4 bases, with 13 bases lying between them. The CDR3 here is CATSRASGLSTEAFF. In DNA form, the CDR3 reads TGTGCCACCAGCAGAGCCTCAGGGTTGAGCACTGAAGCTTTCTTT.

The chain has TRBV7-3 and TRBJ2-7; tentative D call: TRBD1 (5 bases). CDR1 SGHTA and CDR2 FQGTGA come from the germline V gene. The length of the CDR3 is 14 residues. V lost 5 bases and J 2 bases, leaving 13 bases between the germline ends. The CDR3 coding sequence is TGTGCCAGCAGCGTAGATACAGGCGCCTACGAGCAGTACGTC. It is translated as CASSVDTGAYEQYV.

CDR3 DNA sequence: TGCAGTGCTAGTAGGGTCGGGACCTACGAGCAGTACTTC. It codes for CSASRVGTYEQYF. The chain couples TRBV20-1 to TRBJ2-7, with a weak D call TRBD2 (5 bases). V lost 3 bases, J lost 2 bases, and 11 bases lay in between. Germline values: CDR1 DFQATT, CDR2 SNEGSKA (reference sequence). The length of the CDR3 is 13 residues.

This clone came up once. CDR3 DNA: TGTGCCATCACTTCGGGGATAAAAGACTACACCTTC. Amino acids: CAITSGIKDYTF. This chain connects TRBV10-3 to TRBJ1-2; D gene ambiguous. Trimming stripped 7 bases from V and 10 bases from J, with 16 bases between. Germline CDR1 ENHRY, CDR2 SYGVKD. This CDR3 is built from 12 residues.

The V gene is TRBV11-2, the J gene TRBJ2-4; 7 bases match TRBD1. J gave up 0 bases and V 7 bases, and 6 bases lay outside the gene matches. The germline CDR1 and CDR2 sequences are SGHAT and FQNNGV. This CDR3 is 15 amino acids long. Here the CDR3 DNA reads TGTGCCAGCACCCAGGGACAGCTAGCCAAAAACATTCAGTACTTC. It encodes CASTQGQLAKNIQYF.

Remarks on this clone: The identical CDR3 is also encoded by other nucleotide sequences in the sample. This chain uses TRBV18 with TRBJ1-6; TRBD1 matches 10 bases. The CDR3 spans 15 residues. Germline assignment: CDR1 KGHSH and CDR2 LQKENI. V shed 6 bases, J shed 7 bases, and the junction held 6 bases outside the gene matches. The CDR3 spells CASSPLGQGNSPLHF. The CDR3 DNA reads as TGTGCCAGCTCGCCCCTGGGACAGGGGAATTCACCCCTCCACTTT. The whole variable domain, filled in from reference TRBV18 and TRBJ1-6, reads NAGVMQNPRHLVRRRGQEARLRCSPMKGHSHVYWYRQLPEEGLKFMVYLQKENIIDESGMPKERFSAEFPKEGPSILRIQQVVRGDSAAYFCASSPLGQGNSPLHFGNGTRLTVT.

This sequence joins TRBV5-6 and TRBJ1-2, with a weak D call TRBD1 (6 bases). Germline values: CDR1 SGHDT, CDR2 YYEEEE. Trimming left V 0 bases short and J 2 bases short, with 11 bases between. The CDR3 consists of 15 residues. As DNA, the CDR3 is TGTGCCAGCAGCTTGGATGACAGGTACAACTATGGCTACACCTTC. Protein: CASSLDDRYNYGYTF.